This T cell receptor beta chain was retrieved from a study of shared clonotypes between healthy human individuals. Cells designated naive CD8 were CD45RO-negative and were positively selected for CCR7, with terminally differentiated effector memory CD45RA+ cells excluded. The CDR3 contains 15 residues. V was trimmed by 4 bases and J by 1 base, leaving 13 bases between them. Germline loops: CDR1 MGHRA, CDR2 YSYEKL. Data came from immunoSEQ multiplex PCR; TCRdb stores just in-frame clones and leaves some out. Of about 1,900,000 clones in the sample, approximately 95% were seen once. The V gene is TRBV4-1, the J gene TRBJ1-1, with D uncertain. The source material was naive CD8+ T cells sorted from blood. The sequence came from a man between 18 and 35 years old in good health. CDR3 region: CASSLQSSSNTEAFF. For the CDR3, the DNA is TGCGCCAGCAGCCTCCAATCCTCATCGAACACTGAAGCTTTCTTT.